This T cell receptor beta chain was identified during a study of a mutant IDH1 vaccine in newly diagnosed glioma. On the study more broadly: Treatment recipients were approximately 60% male and about 40% female, and their mean age was roughly 40 years. Patients' prior therapy spanned radiotherapy, temozolomide, or both; most underwent both.

Indicated time point: baseline, week 1 (first vaccination visit). Treatment: pre-vaccination baseline after standard-of-care therapy. The protocol was immunoSEQ multiplex PCR, while the TCRdb copy is restricted to in-frame clones and leaves out a portion. The sample lists around 37,000 clones; roughly 89% were seen once. Trimming removed 4 bases at V and 3 bases at J, with 13 bases between. The germline gives CDR1 SQVTM, CDR2 ANQGSEA. The CDR3 loop spans 13 amino acids. The TCR originated in a man aged 18 to 30 with glioma. This material consisted of PBMCs, taken from a glioma patient treated with radiotherapy, temozolomide or both. The gene calls are TRBV29-1 and TRBJ2-7; weak D call: TRBD1 (6 bases). CDR3 region: CSVGGGHLYEQYF. The CDR3 DNA follows: TGCAGCGTTGGAGGGGGACACCTCTACGAGCAGTACTTC.